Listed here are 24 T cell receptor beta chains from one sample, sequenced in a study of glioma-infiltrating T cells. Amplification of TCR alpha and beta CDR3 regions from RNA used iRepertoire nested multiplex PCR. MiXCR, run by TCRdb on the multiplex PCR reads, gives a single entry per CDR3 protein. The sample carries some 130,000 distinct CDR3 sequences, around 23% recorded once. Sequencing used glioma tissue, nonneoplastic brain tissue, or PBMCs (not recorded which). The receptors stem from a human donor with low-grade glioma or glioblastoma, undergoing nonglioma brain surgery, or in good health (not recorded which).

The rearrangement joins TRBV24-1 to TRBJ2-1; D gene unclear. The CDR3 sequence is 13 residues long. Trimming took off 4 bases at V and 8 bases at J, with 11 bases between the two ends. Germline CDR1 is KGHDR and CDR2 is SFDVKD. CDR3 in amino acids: CATSDPFSYEQFF. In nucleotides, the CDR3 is TGTGCCACCAGTGACCCTTTCTCGTATGAGCAGTTCTTC.

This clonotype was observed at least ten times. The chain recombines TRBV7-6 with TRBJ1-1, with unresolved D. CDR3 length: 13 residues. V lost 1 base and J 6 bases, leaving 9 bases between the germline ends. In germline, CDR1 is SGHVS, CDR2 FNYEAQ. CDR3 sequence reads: CASSLVRVAEAFF. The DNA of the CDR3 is TGTGCCAGCAGCTTAGTCCGGGTTGCTGAAGCTTTCTTT.

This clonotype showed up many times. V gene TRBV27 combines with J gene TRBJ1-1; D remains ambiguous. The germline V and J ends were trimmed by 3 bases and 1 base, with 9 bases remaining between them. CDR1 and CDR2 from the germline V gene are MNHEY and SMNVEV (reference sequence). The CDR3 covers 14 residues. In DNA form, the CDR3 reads TGTGCCAGCAGTTTGCGACAAAAGAACACTGAAGCTTTCTTT. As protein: CASSLRQKNTEAFF.

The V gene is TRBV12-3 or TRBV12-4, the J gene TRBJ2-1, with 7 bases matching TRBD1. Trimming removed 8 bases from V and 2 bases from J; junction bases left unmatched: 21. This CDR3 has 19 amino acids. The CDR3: CASPPSNPYDRAAYNEQFF. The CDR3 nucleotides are TGTGCCAGCCCGCCCTCAAACCCGTACGACAGGGCCGCCTACAATGAGCAGTTCTTC.

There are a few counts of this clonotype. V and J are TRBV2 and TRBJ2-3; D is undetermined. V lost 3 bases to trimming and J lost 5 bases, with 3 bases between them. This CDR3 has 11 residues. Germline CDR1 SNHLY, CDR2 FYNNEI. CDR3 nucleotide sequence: TGTGCCAGCAGTGATGAAGATACGCAGTATTTT. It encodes CASSDEDTQYF.

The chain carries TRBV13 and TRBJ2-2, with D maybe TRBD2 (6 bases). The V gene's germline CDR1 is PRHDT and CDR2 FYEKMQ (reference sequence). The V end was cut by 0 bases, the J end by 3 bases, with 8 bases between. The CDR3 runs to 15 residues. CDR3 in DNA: TGTGCCAGCAGCTTAGGAGGGGAGGACACCGGGGAGCTGTTTTTT. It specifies CASSLGGEDTGELFF.

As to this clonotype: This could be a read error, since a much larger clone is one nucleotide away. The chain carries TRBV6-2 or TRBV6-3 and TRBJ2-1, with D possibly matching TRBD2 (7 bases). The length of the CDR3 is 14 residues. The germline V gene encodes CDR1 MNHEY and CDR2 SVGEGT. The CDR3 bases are TGTGCCAGCAGCCCGGGGGGCCTAGTAAATGAGAAGTTCTTC. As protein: CASSPGGLVNEKFF.

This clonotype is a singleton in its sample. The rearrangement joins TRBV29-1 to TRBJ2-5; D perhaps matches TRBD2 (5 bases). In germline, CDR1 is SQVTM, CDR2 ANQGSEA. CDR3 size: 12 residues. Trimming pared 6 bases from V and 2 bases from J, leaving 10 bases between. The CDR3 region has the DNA TGCAGCGTCAATACTAGGCAAGAGACCCAGTACTTC. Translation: CSVNTRQETQYF.

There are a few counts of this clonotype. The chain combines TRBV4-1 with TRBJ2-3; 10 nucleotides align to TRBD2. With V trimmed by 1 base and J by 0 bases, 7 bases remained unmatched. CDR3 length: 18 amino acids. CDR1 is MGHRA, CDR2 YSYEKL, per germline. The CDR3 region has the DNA TGCGCCAGCAGCCAAGCCCACCGGACTAGCGGTAGCACAGATACGCAGTATTTT. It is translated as CASSQAHRTSGSTDTQYF.

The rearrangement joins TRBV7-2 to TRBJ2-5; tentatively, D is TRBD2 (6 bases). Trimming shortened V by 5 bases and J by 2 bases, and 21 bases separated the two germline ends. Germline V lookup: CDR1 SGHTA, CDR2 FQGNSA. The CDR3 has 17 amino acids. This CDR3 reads CASSPHLVRGAQETQYF. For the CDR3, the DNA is TGTGCCAGCAGCCCTCATCTGGTGCGGGGAGCGCAAGAGACCCAGTACTTC.

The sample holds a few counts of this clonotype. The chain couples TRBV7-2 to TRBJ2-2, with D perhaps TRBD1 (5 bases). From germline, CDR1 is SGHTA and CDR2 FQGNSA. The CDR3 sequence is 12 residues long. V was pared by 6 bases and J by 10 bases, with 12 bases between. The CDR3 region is CASSRQPPELFF. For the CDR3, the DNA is TGTGCCAGCAGTCGACAGCCCCCGGAGCTGTTTTTT.

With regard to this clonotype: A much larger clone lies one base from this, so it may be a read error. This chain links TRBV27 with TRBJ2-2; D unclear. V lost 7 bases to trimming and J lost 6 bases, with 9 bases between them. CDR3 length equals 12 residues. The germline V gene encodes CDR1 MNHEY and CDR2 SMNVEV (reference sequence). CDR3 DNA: TGTGCCAGCAATAGCTACGCCGGGGAGCTGTTTTTT. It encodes CASNSYAGELFF.

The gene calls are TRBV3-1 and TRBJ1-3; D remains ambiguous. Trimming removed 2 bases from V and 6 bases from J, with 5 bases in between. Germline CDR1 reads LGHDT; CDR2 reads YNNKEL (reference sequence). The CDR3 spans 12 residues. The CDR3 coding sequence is TGTGCCAGCAGCCAAATCGTAAACACCATATATTTT. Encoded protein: CASSQIVNTIYF.

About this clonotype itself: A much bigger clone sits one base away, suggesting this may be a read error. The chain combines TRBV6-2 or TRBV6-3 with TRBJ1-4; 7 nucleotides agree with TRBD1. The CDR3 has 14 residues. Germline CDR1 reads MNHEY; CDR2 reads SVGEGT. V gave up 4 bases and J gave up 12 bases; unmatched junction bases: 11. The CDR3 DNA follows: TGTGCCAGCAGTTTAGACAGGGTGGACGAAGAACTGTTTTTT. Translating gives CASSLDRVDEELFF.

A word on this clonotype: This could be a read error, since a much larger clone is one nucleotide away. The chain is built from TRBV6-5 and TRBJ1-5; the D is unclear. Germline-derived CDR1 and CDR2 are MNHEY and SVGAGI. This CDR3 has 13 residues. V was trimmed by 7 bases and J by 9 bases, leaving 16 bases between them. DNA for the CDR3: TGTGCCAGCAAGTTGGCCCTAGATCTGCCCCAGCATTTT. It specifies CASKLALDLPQHF.

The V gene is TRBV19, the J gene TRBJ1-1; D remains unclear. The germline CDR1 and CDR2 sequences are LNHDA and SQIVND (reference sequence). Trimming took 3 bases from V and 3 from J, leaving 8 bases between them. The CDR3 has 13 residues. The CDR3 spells CASSIQRDTEAFF. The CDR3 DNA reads TGTGCCAGTAGTATTCAACGGGACACTGAAGCTTTCTTT. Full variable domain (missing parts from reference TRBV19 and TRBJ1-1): DGGITQSPKYLFRKEGQNVTLSCEQNLNHDAMYWYRQDPGQGLRLIYYSQIVNDFQKGDIAEGYSVSREKKESFPLTVTSAQKNPTAFYLCASSIQRDTEAFFGQGTRLTVV.

CDR3 sequence: CASNYDGNFNYGYTF. The CDR3 nucleotides read TGTGCCAGCAATTATGATGGGAATTTTAACTATGGCTACACCTTC. V gene TRBV6-5 combines with J gene TRBJ1-2, with D unresolved. Deletions cut 7 bases from V and 1 base from J, with 16 bases between. The germline V gene has CDR1 MNHEY and CDR2 SVGAGI. The CDR3 covers 15 residues.

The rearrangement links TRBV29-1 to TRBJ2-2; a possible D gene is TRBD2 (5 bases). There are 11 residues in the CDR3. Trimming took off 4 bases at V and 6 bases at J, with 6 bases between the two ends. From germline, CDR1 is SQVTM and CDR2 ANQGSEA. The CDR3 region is CSVGEPGELFF. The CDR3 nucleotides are TGCAGCGTTGGGGAGCCCGGGGAGCTGTTTTTT.

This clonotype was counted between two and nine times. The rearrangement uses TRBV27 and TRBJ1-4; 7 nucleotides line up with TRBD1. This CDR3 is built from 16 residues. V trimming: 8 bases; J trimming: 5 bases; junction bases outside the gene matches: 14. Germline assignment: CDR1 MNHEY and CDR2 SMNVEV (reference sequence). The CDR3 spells CASAFALGTENEKLFF. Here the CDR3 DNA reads TGTGCCAGCGCCTTCGCCCTCGGGACAGAGAATGAAAAACTGTTTTTT.

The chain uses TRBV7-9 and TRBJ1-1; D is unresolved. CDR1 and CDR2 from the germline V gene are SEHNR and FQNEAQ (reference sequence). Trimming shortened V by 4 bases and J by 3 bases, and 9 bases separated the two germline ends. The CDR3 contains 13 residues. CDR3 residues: CASSSVGDTEAFF. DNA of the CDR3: TGTGCCAGCAGCTCCGTGGGTGACACTGAAGCTTTCTTT.

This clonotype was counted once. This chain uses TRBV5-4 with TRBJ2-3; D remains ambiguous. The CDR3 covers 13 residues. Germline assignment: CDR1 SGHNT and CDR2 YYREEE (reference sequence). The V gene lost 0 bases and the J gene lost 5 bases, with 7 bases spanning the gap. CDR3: CASSLGQIDTQYF. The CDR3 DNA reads TGTGCCAGCAGCTTGGGTCAGATAGATACGCAGTATTTT. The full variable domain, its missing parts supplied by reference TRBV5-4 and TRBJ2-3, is ETGVTQSPTHLIKTRGQQVTLRCSSQSGHNTVSWYQQALGQGPQFIFQYYREEENGRGNFPPRFSGLQFPNYSSELNVNALELDDSALYLCASSLGQIDTQYFGPGTRLTVL.

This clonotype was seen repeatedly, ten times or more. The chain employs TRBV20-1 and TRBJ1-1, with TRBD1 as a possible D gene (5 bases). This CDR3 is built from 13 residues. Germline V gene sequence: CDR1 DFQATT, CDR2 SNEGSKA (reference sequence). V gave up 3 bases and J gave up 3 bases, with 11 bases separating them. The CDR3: CSASTGTHTEAFF. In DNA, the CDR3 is TGCAGTGCTAGTACCGGGACCCACACTGAAGCTTTCTTT.

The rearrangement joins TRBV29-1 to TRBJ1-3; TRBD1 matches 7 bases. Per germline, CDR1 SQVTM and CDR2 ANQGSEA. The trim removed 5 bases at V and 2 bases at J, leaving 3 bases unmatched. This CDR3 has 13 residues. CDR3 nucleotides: TGCAGCGTTTCAACAGGGGCTGGAAACACCATATATTTT. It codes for CSVSTGAGNTIYF.

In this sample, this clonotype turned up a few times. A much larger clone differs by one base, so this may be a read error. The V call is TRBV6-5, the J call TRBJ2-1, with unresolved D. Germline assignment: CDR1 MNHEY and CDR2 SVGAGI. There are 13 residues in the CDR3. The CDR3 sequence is CASSYSQNNEKFF. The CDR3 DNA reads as TGTGCCAGCAGTTACTCCCAGAACAATGAGAAGTTCTTC.